One T cell receptor (beta chain) is described in this entry. What it binds is unknown. These data belong to a study of T-cell reconstitution after alpha-beta-depleted transplantation in children. Study-level points and caveats: Newly generated T cells supplied most T-cell counts and diversity one year post-transplant. There were some patients whose high TCRbeta diversity at day 60 came from surviving recipient T cells and thymic progenitors.

Unique molecular identifiers were incorporated into the prepared TCRbeta library. TCRdb recomputed calls from the PCR reads with MiXCR, one row per CDR3 protein. In the table there are 200,000 or so distinct CDR3 sequences, approximately 8.4% of which are singletons. Germline-derived CDR1 and CDR2 are SGHVS and FQNEAQ. The CDR3 extends over 15 amino acids. V was pared by 1 base and J by 2 bases, with 12 bases between. The source of this sequence is a male patient between 2 and 15 years old who had a stem cell transplant for acute myeloid leukemia, so the T cells may come from the graft donor. The source was PBMCs, mostly from graft donor cells, collected 360 days after TCRalphabeta/CD19-depleted stem cell transplant. The J gene is TRBJ2-7, the V gene TRBV7-8; D may correspond to TRBD1 or TRBD2 (5 bases each). The CDR3 region is CASSLVGDLAYEQYF. The CDR3 nucleotides read TGTGCCAGCAGCTTAGTAGGGGACCTCGCCTACGAGCAGTACTTC.